This T cell receptor beta chain was profiled in a study of T cells in women clearing cervical HPV infection. The overall study: Blood came at first lesion visit for cases, post-clearance for controls.

Concerning this clone itself: The antigen remains unidentified. The DNA ends 3 residues before the CDR3 does, and the rest of the CDR3 is filled in from the germline J gene.

Using immunoSEQ multiplex PCR, the repertoire was profiled, and TCRdb retains in-frame clones only, with some absent. Its listing shows about 44,000 clones. After removal of 5 bases from V and 4 bases from J, the junction contained 14 bases not matched to a gene. CDR3 length equals 18 residues. Germline V lookup: CDR1 MGHRA, CDR2 YSYEKL. Findings and limits, study-wide: CIN3+ cases had significantly higher TCR repertoire richness than controls, but evenness did not differ.

This TCR was recovered from a woman aged 18 to 75 with a cervical HPV16 infection that either progressed to CIN3+ or cleared (not recorded which). The source material was blood buffy coat. The chain is built from TRBV4-1 and TRBJ2-3; 11 bases align to TRBD1. The chain's CDR3 is CASSSHSGQGVKADTQYF. CDR3 bases read: TGCGCCAGCAGCTCCCACTCGGGACAGGGGGTAAAGGCAGATACG.